The 31 T cell receptor beta chains reported below all come from one sample, sequenced in a study of blood T cell repertoires in COVID-19. Produced via immunoSEQ multiplex PCR; TCRdb's table is partial and in-frame only. Of hundreds of thousands of clones in the sample, 87% were seen once. The sequencing sample was made of PBMCs or T cells enriched from blood (not recorded which). Source of these receptors: a young woman with acute COVID-19.

In this sample, this clone turned up once. The chain couples TRBV2 to TRBJ2-1; D ambiguous. The ends were cut back, 0 bases at V and 7 bases at J, with 7 bases in the middle. The CDR3 extends over 13 amino acids. CDR1 and CDR2 from the germline V gene are SNHLY and FYNNEI. CDR3: CASSEARRNEQFF. In DNA, the CDR3 is TGTGCCAGCAGTGAAGCGCGTAGAAATGAGCAGTTCTTC.

The rearrangement joins TRBV3-1 (or the pseudogene TRBV3-2) to TRBJ2-2, with 7 bases fitting TRBD2. Germline CDR1 LGHDT, CDR2 YNNKEL (reference sequence). J gave up 1 base and V 8 bases, and 4 bases lay outside the gene matches. This CDR3 comprises 14 residues. The CDR3 sequence is CASSASGNTGELFF. In DNA, the CDR3 is TGTGCCAGCTCGGCTAGCGGGAACACCGGGGAGCTGTTTTTT.

The chain employs TRBV5-1 and TRBJ2-3, with D unclear. The CDR3 loop spans 14 amino acids. The V gene's germline CDR1 is SGHRS and CDR2 YFSETQ. V lost 0 bases to trimming and J lost 4 bases, with 9 bases between them. In DNA form, the CDR3 reads TGCGCCAGCAGCTTGGGCAGAAATCCAGATACGCAGTATTTT. Translated, it gives CASSLGRNPDTQYF.

This clone was picked up a small number of times. V is TRBV7-9 and J is TRBJ1-2; possible D gene TRBD1, 6 bases. Germline V gives CDR1 SEHNR, CDR2 FQNEAQ (reference sequence). The CDR3 sequence is 14 residues long. V lost 1 base and J lost 8, with 14 bases in between. The CDR3 DNA sequence: TGTGCCAGCAGCTTAGAGGGGGGGCTAAGAGGCTACACCTTC. It yields the protein CASSLEGGLRGYTF.

The V gene is TRBV5-6, the J gene TRBJ2-2; TRBD1 matches at 7 bases. The CDR3 sequence is 14 residues long. Germline trimming cut 4 bases from V and 4 bases from J; bases unmatched to any gene: 4. CDR1 is SGHDT, CDR2 YYEEEE, per germline. The CDR3 loop is CASSLGTATGELFF. In DNA form, the CDR3 reads TGTGCCAGCAGCCTTGGGACAGCCACCGGGGAGCTGTTTTTT.

The chain employs TRBV9 and TRBJ2-3; TRBD1 agrees at 9 bases. The CDR3 spans 17 residues. Germline CDR1 and CDR2: SGDLS and YYNGEE. J gave up 4 bases and V 2 bases, and 11 bases lay outside the gene matches. The CDR3 sequence is CASSVGAGQGFADTQYF. The DNA of the CDR3 is TGTGCCAGCAGCGTCGGGGCGGGACAGGGTTTTGCAGATACGCAGTATTTT.

A note on this clone: This sample includes further DNA sequences coding for the same CDR3. The gene calls are TRBV6-1 and TRBJ2-2; D is possibly TRBD1 (5 bases). The CDR3 consists of 14 residues. CDR1 and CDR2 from the germline V gene are MNHNS and SASEGT. Trimming removed 2 bases from V and 2 bases from J, with 6 bases in between. The CDR3 loop is CASSERGNTGELFF. The CDR3 DNA sequence: TGTGCCAGCAGTGAAAGGGGTAACACCGGGGAGCTGTTTTTT.

The chain recombines TRBV15 with TRBJ2-3, with 7 positions matching TRBD2. The CDR3 covers 15 residues. From germline, CDR1 is LNHNV and CDR2 YYDKDF (reference sequence). V trimming: 0 bases; J trimming: 2 bases; junction bases outside the gene matches: 2. The CDR3 spells CATSRDLAATDTQYF. DNA of the CDR3: TGTGCCACCAGCAGAGATCTAGCGGCCACAGATACGCAGTATTTT.

The chain uses TRBV12-3 or TRBV12-4 and TRBJ2-1; D call uncertain. V lost 6 bases, J lost 10 bases, and 13 bases lay in between. This CDR3 has 12 amino acids. The CDR3 DNA follows: TGTGCCAGCAGCCCCGAGGCTGGAGAGCAGTTCTTC. It specifies CASSPEAGEQFF.

V is TRBV24-1 and J is TRBJ2-3; D is possibly TRBD1 (5 bases). Trimming left V 3 bases short and J 4 bases short, with 10 bases between. CDR3 length: 14 amino acids. Germline V gene lookup returns CDR1 KGHDR and CDR2 SFDVKD. The CDR3 region is CATSDAGSADTQYF. DNA for the CDR3: TGTGCCACCAGTGATGCAGGGTCCGCAGATACGCAGTATTTT.

This clone was recorded only once. The chain employs TRBV5-6 and TRBJ2-4; TRBD2 matches 8 bases. The germline CDR1 and CDR2 sequences are SGHDT and YYEEEE. J gave up 0 bases and V 2 bases, and 13 bases lay outside the gene matches. The CDR3 runs 19 residues. CDR3 nucleotides: TGTGCCAGCAGCTTAAGTTGGGATCGGGGGGGCCAAGCCAAAAACATTCAGTACTTC. It codes for CASSLSWDRGGQAKNIQYF.

V and J are TRBV10-2 and TRBJ1-4, with D uncertain. Per the germline V gene, CDR1 is WSHSY and CDR2 is SAAADI. Trimming took 2 bases from V and 8 from J, leaving 9 bases between them. CDR3 length: 13 residues. The CDR3 sequence is CASSEARWEKLFF. Written as DNA, the CDR3 is TGCGCCAGCAGTGAGGCGCGTTGGGAAAAACTGTTTTTT.

About this clone itself: Other DNA sequences in this specimen translate into the identical CDR3. The chain is built from TRBV27 and TRBJ1-2, with D unclear. V was clipped by 2 bases and J by 4 bases, with 8 bases between them. CDR3 length: 13 residues. Germline V gene sequence: CDR1 MNHEY, CDR2 SMNVEV (reference sequence). CDR3 in DNA: TGTGCCAGCAGTTTAGAGGGCGGCTATGGCTACACCTTC. It codes for CASSLEGGYGYTF.

V usage is TRBV24-1 and J usage is TRBJ2-2; 10 nucleotides agree with TRBD1. Germline values: CDR1 KGHDR, CDR2 SFDVKD. This CDR3 contains 16 residues. J lost 4 bases, V lost 4 bases, and 5 bases had no gene match. DNA for the CDR3: TGTGCCACCAGTGAGTCCGGGACAGGGGTCACCGGGGAGCTGTTTTTT. It is translated as CATSESGTGVTGELFF.

This clone appeared a single time. The chain carries TRBV5-6 and TRBJ2-7, with 11 positions matching TRBD1. Germline CDR1 reads SGHDT; CDR2 reads YYEEEE. There are 12 residues in the CDR3. Trimming at V came to 7 bases and at J to 4 bases, leaving 1 base not matched to a gene. The CDR3 here is CASGTGGYEQYF. CDR3 DNA: TGTGCCAGCGGGACAGGGGGGTACGAGCAGTACTTC.

Remarks on this clone: Other DNA sequences in this sample translate to the same CDR3. The chain combines TRBV5-1 with TRBJ2-7, with 9 nucleotides matching TRBD1. The CDR3 contains 14 residues. The V segment lost 4 bases and the J segment 4 bases; nucleotides outside the gene matches: 6. Germline V gives CDR1 SGHRS, CDR2 YFSETQ. CDR3 coding DNA: TGCGCCAGCAGCCTGGGACAGGGCGGTTACGAGCAGTACTTC. Amino acids: CASSLGQGGYEQYF.

This chain links TRBV29-1 with TRBJ2-1; 8 nucleotides line up with TRBD2. Germline lookup yields CDR1 SQVTM and CDR2 ANQGSEA. After removal of 3 bases from V and 0 bases from J, the junction contained 7 bases not matched to a gene. This CDR3 is 16 amino acids long. The CDR3 region has the DNA TGCAGCGTTGAGCGGGGGGCCCTCTCCTCCTACAATGAGCAGTTCTTC. Amino acids: CSVERGALSSYNEQFF.

DNA for the CDR3: TGTGCCAGTAGTGGTCAGGGGAGAGAAGAGACCCAGTACTTC. This translates into CASSGQGREETQYF. J is TRBJ2-5 and V is TRBV19, with TRBD1 as a possible D gene (6 bases). The CDR3 is 14 residues long. V was trimmed by 5 bases and J by 3 bases, leaving 13 bases between them. The germline V gene encodes CDR1 LNHDA and CDR2 SQIVND (reference sequence).

The chain has TRBV19 and TRBJ1-3; D gene unclear. The CDR3 totals 15 residues. The germline CDR1 and CDR2 sequences are LNHDA and SQIVND (reference sequence). V was pared by 4 bases and J by 0 bases, with 10 bases between. CDR3: CASSTGDSSGNTIYF. The CDR3 bases are TGTGCCAGTAGTACCGGCGACTCCTCTGGAAACACCATATATTTT.

The chain combines TRBV15 with TRBJ1-2; no clear D. Germline CDR1 LNHNV, CDR2 YYDKDF (reference sequence). This CDR3 contains 13 residues. V lost 3 bases and J 6 bases, leaving 11 bases between the germline ends. The DNA for the CDR3 is TGTGCCACCAGCAGGTCTCCTTCGGATGGCTACACCTTC. This encodes CATSRSPSDGYTF.

The V and J genes are TRBV7-8 and TRBJ1-4; 8 bases are a match to TRBD1. The length of the CDR3 is 15 residues. The V gene's germline CDR1 is SGHVS and CDR2 FQNEAQ. Trimming took 5 bases from V and 7 from J; bases not matched to a gene: 9. As DNA, the CDR3 is TGTGCCAGCAGCATACAGACAGGGGTGGGTGAAAAACTGTTTTTT. It specifies CASSIQTGVGEKLFF. The variable domain in full, completed from reference TRBV7-8 and TRBJ1-4, reads GAGVSQSPRYKVAKRGQDVALRCDPISGHVSLFWYQQALGQGPEFLTYFQNEAQLDKSGLPSDRFFAERPEGSVSTLKIQRTQQEDSAVYLCASSIQTGVGEKLFFGSGTQLSVL.

This clone was observed a few times. CDR3 nucleotides: TGTGCCAGCGAACAGGGGAACACTGAAGCTTTCTTT. As protein: CASEQGNTEAFF. This chain connects TRBV28 to TRBJ1-1, with D maybe TRBD1 (6 bases). This CDR3 region has 12 residues. V was trimmed by 8 bases and J by 1 base, leaving 8 bases between them. Germline V gene data show CDR1 as MDHEN and CDR2 as SYDVKM.

This chain joins TRBV2 and TRBJ2-7, with 11 bases matching TRBD1. The CDR3 contains 15 residues. Germline V gene sequence: CDR1 SNHLY, CDR2 FYNNEI. V lost 6 bases, J lost 6 bases, and 10 bases stayed unmatched. CDR3: CASSAGQGALFEQYF. CDR3 nucleotide sequence: TGTGCCAGCAGCGCCGGACAGGGGGCTTTGTTCGAGCAGTACTTC.

This clone was seen only once. The chain employs TRBV6-6 and TRBJ1-4; 8 positions agree with TRBD1. V shed 0 bases and J 8 bases; nucleotides not matched to a gene: 5. This CDR3 spans 15 amino acids. Per germline, CDR1 MNHNY and CDR2 SVGAGI (reference sequence). The CDR3 nucleotides read TGTGCCAGCAGTTACTCGGACAGGGAGGGAGAAAAACTGTTTTTT. This translates into CASSYSDREGEKLFF.

The chain has TRBV3-1 (or the pseudogene TRBV3-2) and TRBJ2-3; D may be TRBD1 (5 bases). The CDR3 consists of 13 residues. V was trimmed by 3 bases and J by 3 bases, leaving 7 bases between them. Per the germline V gene, CDR1 is LGHDT and CDR2 is YNNKEL (reference sequence). CDR3 residues: CASSQQGTDTQYF. The CDR3 coding sequence is TGTGCCAGCAGCCAGCAGGGAACAGATACGCAGTATTTT.

V usage is TRBV9 and J usage is TRBJ2-1, with 9 bases that match TRBD1. V lost 4 bases to trimming and J lost 6 bases; unmatched junction nucleotides: 5. The CDR3 loop spans 14 amino acids. Germline-derived CDR1 and CDR2 are SGDLS and YYNGEE. The CDR3: CASSPSDRGNEQFF. CDR3 bases: TGTGCCAGCAGCCCCTCGGACAGGGGCAATGAGCAGTTCTTC.

This clone was recorded a few times. The chain combines TRBV30 with TRBJ1-1, with TRBD1 matching over 9 bases. Germline CDR1 and CDR2: GTSNPN and SVGIG (reference sequence). This CDR3 is 16 amino acids long. V shed 8 bases, J shed 3 bases, and the junction held 16 bases outside the gene matches. CDR3 DNA sequence: TGTGCCCTGCAAAGTTATTACGACAGGGGGGACACTGAAGCTTTCTTT. It codes for CALQSYYDRGDTEAFF.

J is TRBJ1-3 and V is TRBV7-2; 7 bases match TRBD1. J gave up 7 bases and V 5 bases, and 11 bases lay outside the gene matches. The length of the CDR3 is 15 residues. Germline CDR1 is SGHTA and CDR2 is FQGNSA. The CDR3 region is CASSRRQGGSNTIYF. CDR3 nucleotide sequence: TGTGCCAGCAGCCGCCGACAGGGAGGATCTAACACCATATATTTT.

In regard to this clone: Other DNA sequences in this sample translate to the same CDR3. The rearrangement uses TRBV7-2 and TRBJ1-3, with D uncertain. Germline V gene data show CDR1 as SGHTA and CDR2 as FQGNSA. With 1 base removed from V and 4 bases from J, the gap between germline ends came to 8 bases. The CDR3 runs 14 residues. The CDR3 protein is CASSLVHSGNTIYF. CDR3 in DNA: TGTGCCAGCAGCTTAGTCCACTCCGGAAACACCATATATTTT. The full variable domain, its missing parts supplied by reference TRBV7-2 and TRBJ1-3, is GAGVSQSPSNKVTEKGKDVELRCDPISGHTALYWYRQSLGQGLEFLIYFQGNSAPDKSGLPSDRFSAERTGGSVSTLTIQRTQQEDSAVYLCASSLVHSGNTIYFGEGSWLTVV.

The V and J genes are TRBV14 and TRBJ1-3; D remains unclear. In germline, CDR1 is SGHDN, CDR2 FVKESK. Between the trimmed V and J ends, which lost 6 bases and 0 bases, there was a span of 3 bases. The CDR3 sequence is 12 residues long. This CDR3 is CASSHSGNTIYF. The CDR3 DNA follows: TGTGCCAGCAGTCACTCTGGAAACACCATATATTTT.

The chain combines TRBV7-2 with TRBJ2-7; perhaps TRBD2 as D (6 bases). V was shortened by 1 base and J by 3 bases, with 13 bases between the two germline ends. The CDR3 totals 15 residues. Germline V CDR1 and CDR2: SGHTA, FQGNSA. In nucleotides, the CDR3 is TGTGCCAGCAGCTTAGAACTAGCTGGGGACTACGAGCAGTACTTC. It translates to CASSLELAGDYEQYF.